These 17 T cell receptor beta chains came from one sample sequenced in a study of long-term antiretroviral therapy in people with HIV. With survey level as its setting, the immunoSEQ assay was v3.0. Method: immunoSEQ multiplex PCR; TCRdb's copy keeps in-frame clones and lacks some. The data contain 44,000 or so clones, roughly 96% of them singletons. Material: unsorted PBMCs, obtained 3.7 years after starting antiretroviral therapy. These receptors were obtained from a woman aged 50 to 65 with HIV.

This rearrangement joins TRBV9 to TRBJ1-5; D may be TRBD1 (5 bases). CDR3 size: 15 residues. Deletions cut 5 bases from V and 4 bases from J, with 16 bases between. In germline, CDR1 is SGDLS, CDR2 YYNGEE. The CDR3 reads CASSRSGGGNQPQHF. In DNA form, the CDR3 reads TGTGCCAGCAGTAGATCTGGGGGGGGGAATCAGCCCCAGCATTTT.

The rearrangement joins TRBV10-3 to TRBJ1-2; 8 nucleotides match TRBD1. Germline lookup yields CDR1 ENHRY and CDR2 SYGVKD. The junction had 6 bases not matched to a gene; V was cut back by 2 bases and J by 4 bases. The CDR3 is 15 residues long. CDR3 amino acids: CAISEDEQGVYGYTF. DNA of the CDR3: TGTGCCATCAGTGAGGATGAACAGGGGGTCTATGGCTACACCTTC.

V and J are TRBV7-6 and TRBJ1-1; no definite D call. Germline CDR1 SGHVS, CDR2 FNYEAQ. The CDR3 consists of 14 residues. V lost 5 bases and J lost 1, with 11 bases in between. This chain's CDR3 is CASSMREANTEAFF. The CDR3 nucleotides read TGTGCCAGCAGCATGAGAGAGGCGAACACTGAAGCTTTCTTT.

The V gene is TRBV19, the J gene TRBJ1-5; a possible D gene is TRBD1 (6 bases). V lost 3 bases to trimming and J lost 5 bases, with 14 bases between them. Germline assignment: CDR1 LNHDA and CDR2 SQIVND (reference sequence). CDR3 length: 15 residues. The CDR3 DNA reads as TGTGCCAGTAGTATCGGTTTTAGGGGGTATCAGCCCCAGCATTTT. Protein sequence: CASSIGFRGYQPQHF.

The rearrangement links TRBV5-1 to TRBJ2-5; 7 nucleotides line up with TRBD2. The CDR3 is 14 residues long. The germline gives CDR1 SGHRS, CDR2 YFSETQ. V gave up 2 bases and J gave up 0 bases; unmatched junction bases: 1. In nucleotides, the CDR3 is TGCGCCAGCAGCTTCAGCGGGGACCAAGAGACCCAGTACTTC. Translated, it gives CASSFSGDQETQYF.

The CDR3 here is CASSSRTGGEQYF. The CDR3 DNA sequence: TGTGCCAGCAGCTCACGGACAGGGGGCGAGCAGTACTTC. V and J are TRBV21-1 and TRBJ2-7; TRBD1, the table's D call, was not compared with the DNA. TRBV21-1 is a recognized pseudogene. CDR3 size: 13 residues.

J is TRBJ2-3 and V is TRBV15, with 7 bases aligning to TRBD2. The ends lost 8 bases at V and 2 bases at J; junction bases unmatched: 10. This CDR3 is 15 amino acids long. Germline V lookup: CDR1 LNHNV, CDR2 YYDKDF (reference sequence). CDR3: CATEPLGGVTDTQYF. The CDR3 DNA follows: TGTGCCACCGAACCCCTGGGGGGGGTCACAGATACGCAGTATTTT.

This clone was seen a few times. The rearrangement uses TRBV9 and TRBJ1-1; D remains ambiguous. The V end was cut by 3 bases, the J end by 3 bases, with 12 bases between. The length of the CDR3 is 14 residues. The V gene's germline CDR1 is SGDLS and CDR2 YYNGEE. CDR3 loop: CASSAPEKDTEAFF. For the CDR3, the DNA is TGTGCCAGCAGCGCCCCAGAAAAAGACACTGAAGCTTTCTTT.

This chain connects TRBV4-3 to TRBJ1-4; maybe TRBD1 (5 bases). The ends were cut back, 3 bases at V and 5 bases at J, with 10 bases in the middle. The CDR3 runs 14 residues. From germline, CDR1 is LGHNA and CDR2 YSLEER. The CDR3 coding sequence is TGCGCCAGCAGCCAGGGGGTGACGAATGAAAAACTGTTTTTT. Translated: CASSQGVTNEKLFF.

The chain carries TRBV6-5 and TRBJ1-6, with D tentatively TRBD1 (6 bases). CDR1 and CDR2 from the germline V gene are MNHEY and SVGAGI. V lost 7 bases, J lost 6 bases, and 13 bases lay in between. There are 14 residues in the CDR3. The CDR3 reads CASTQGSGNSPLHF. The CDR3 DNA follows: TGTGCCAGCACCCAGGGGAGTGGTAATTCACCCCTCCACTTT.

This chain links TRBV4-1 with TRBJ2-3; D remains ambiguous. The V end lost 2 bases, the J end lost 2 bases, and 5 bases lay between the germline ends. The CDR3 runs to 13 residues. The germline V gene has CDR1 MGHRA and CDR2 YSYEKL. CDR3 nucleotide sequence: TGCGCCAGCAGCCAACAGTACACAGATACGCAGTATTTT. This gives the protein CASSQQYTDTQYF.

This chain connects TRBV7-9 to TRBJ1-4, with D possibly being TRBD1 (6 bases). The V end was cut by 3 bases, the J end by 1 base, with 6 bases between. Germline V gene lookup returns CDR1 SEHNR and CDR2 FQNEAQ (reference sequence). CDR3 length: 14 amino acids. The CDR3 is CASSFRGTNEKLFF. The CDR3, as DNA: TGTGCCAGCAGCTTCAGGGGAACTAATGAAAAACTGTTTTTT.

This chain joins TRBV4-3 and TRBJ1-4; the D gene is possibly TRBD1 (5 bases). Germline-derived CDR1 and CDR2 are LGHNA and YSLEER. This CDR3 has 15 amino acids. Trimming took 0 bases from V and 8 from J, leaving 13 bases between them. The CDR3 nucleotides are TGCGCCAGCAGCCAAGACGGGGACTGGAGAGAAAAACTGTTTTTT. This encodes CASSQDGDWREKLFF.

The chain is built from TRBV19 and TRBJ1-6, with D possibly matching TRBD1 (6 bases). There are 16 residues in the CDR3. CDR1 is LNHDA, CDR2 SQIVND, per germline (reference sequence). Trimming took 7 bases from V and 0 from J, leaving 13 bases between them. CDR3 DNA sequence: TGTGCCAGTAAGTCAGGGGCGAACTCCTATAATTCACCCCTCCACTTT. This translates into CASKSGANSYNSPLHF.

Concerning this clone: At one end the junction does not follow the germline gene, possibly because of a read error. The chain employs TRBV7-7 and TRBJ2-1, with a tentative D call TRBD2 (5 bases). Germline-derived CDR1 and CDR2 are SSHAT and FNYEAQ (reference sequence). CDR3 length equals 15 residues. CDR3 region: CASSLAEGFYNEQFF. CDR3 in DNA: TGTGCTAGCAGCTTGGCTGAGGGATTCTACAATGAGCAGTTCTTC. Full variable domain (rest looked up from reference TRBV7-7 and TRBJ2-1): GAGVSQSPRYKVTKRGQDVTLRCDPISSHATLYWYQQALGQGPEFLTYFNYEAQPDKSGLPSDRFSAERPEGSISTLTIQRTEQRDSAMYRCASSLAEGFYNEQFFGPGTRLTVL.

The rearrangement uses TRBV5-8 and TRBJ1-2; possible D gene TRBD1, 6 bases. V lost 2 bases and J 3 bases, leaving 17 bases between the germline ends. The CDR3 has 16 residues. Germline V gives CDR1 SGHTS, CDR2 YDEGEE. The CDR3 protein is CASSFGTGQVYYGYTF. In DNA form, the CDR3 reads TGTGCCAGCAGCTTCGGGACGGGACAAGTGTACTATGGCTACACCTTC.

The genes are TRBV6-1 and TRBJ2-5, with TRBD1 matching over 8 bases. CDR1 is MNHNS, CDR2 SASEGT, per germline. Unmatched junction bases numbered 6, after V lost 5 bases and J lost 4 bases. The CDR3 is 14 amino acids. DNA for the CDR3: TGTGCCAGCAGTCAGGACAGGGTGCGAGAGACCCAGTACTTC. Translated: CASSQDRVRETQYF.